Below are 26 T cell receptor beta chains sequenced from a single sample in a study of response to subunit inactivated influenza vaccine. TCRdb called the RT-PCR reads again in MiXCR, with one record for every CDR3 protein. The repertoire holds hundreds of thousands of distinct CDR3 sequences, with 14% as singletons. The sample consisted of PBMCs from blood, taken roughly 15 days before vaccination. All receptors come from a man aged 45-65 years who received an inactivated influenza vaccine.

This clonotype has at least ten counts. J is TRBJ2-5 and V is TRBV29-1, with no clear D. CDR3 length: 14 amino acids. Trimming stripped 4 bases from V and 2 bases from J, with 14 bases between. The germline CDR1 and CDR2 sequences are SQVTM and ANQGSEA. CDR3: CSVGALGVQETQYF. CDR3 nucleotides: TGCAGCGTTGGGGCCCTCGGAGTGCAAGAGACCCAGTACTTC.

This clonotype has ten or more counts. V usage is TRBV13 and J usage is TRBJ2-3; 13 bases agree with TRBD2. The germline CDR1 and CDR2 sequences are PRHDT and FYEKMQ (reference sequence). The CDR3 extends over 19 amino acids. V lost 6 bases, J lost 4 bases, and 16 bases stayed unmatched. In DNA form, the CDR3 reads TGTGCCAGCAGTTACGTTTGGACTAGCGGGAGCACGGGGGCAGATACGCAGTATTTT. Translating it yields CASSYVWTSGSTGADTQYF.

This clonotype was counted a few times. This sequence joins TRBV11-2 and TRBJ2-7; 13 bases match TRBD2. Germline loops: CDR1 SGHAT, CDR2 FQNNGV. CDR3 size: 18 residues. Trimming cost V 5 bases and J 4 bases; bases outside gene matches: 14. CDR3 nucleotides: TGTGCCAGCAGCGCGCCTTCCCGGACTAGCGGGAGCCGGTACGAGCAGTACTTC. Its protein product is CASSAPSRTSGSRYEQYF.

This clonotype was seen only once. The chain is built from TRBV7-2 and TRBJ2-3, with a weak D call TRBD2 (6 bases). The CDR3 length is 16 residues. Trimming left V 0 bases short and J 2 bases short, with 12 bases between. CDR1 is SGHTA and CDR2 is FQGNSA in the germline V gene. The CDR3, as DNA: TGTGCCAGCAGCTTAGCTATTGGGAGGCCCACAGATACGCAGTATTTT. As protein: CASSLAIGRPTDTQYF.

There are many counts of this clonotype. V is TRBV12-3 or TRBV12-4 and J is TRBJ2-7; D possibly matches TRBD1 or TRBD2 (5 bases each). Between the trimmed V and J ends, which lost 0 bases and 0 bases, there was a span of 6 bases. This CDR3 has 14 residues. The DNA of the CDR3 is TGTGCCAGCAGTTTAGCGGGACGCTCCTACGAGCAGTACTTC. Translation: CASSLAGRSYEQYF.

A few counts support this clonotype. The V gene is TRBV18, the J gene TRBJ2-2; D not resolved. The CDR3 spans 14 residues. From germline, CDR1 is KGHSH and CDR2 LQKENI. V was trimmed by 2 bases and J by 6 bases, leaving 10 bases between them. CDR3 coding DNA: TGTGCCAGCTCACCAAACCTGGGCCCCGGGGAGCTGTTTTTT. Amino acids: CASSPNLGPGELFF.

This clonotype showed up just once. The V call is TRBV5-1, the J call TRBJ2-1; TRBD2 agrees at 14 bases. The trim removed 3 bases at V and 9 bases at J, leaving 2 bases unmatched. The CDR3 is 14 amino acids. Germline V gene data show CDR1 as SGHRS and CDR2 as YFSETQ. The CDR3 DNA reads TGCGCCAGCAGCTGGACTAGCGGGGGGCCTGAGCAGTTCTTC. Amino acid sequence: CASSWTSGGPEQFF.

The table lists this clonotype with many counts. V is TRBV12-3 or TRBV12-4 and J is TRBJ1-2; D remains unclear. V lost 1 base, J lost 4 bases, and 13 bases lay in between. This CDR3 spans 15 amino acids. This CDR3 is CASSLDGSALYGYTF. CDR3 nucleotide sequence: TGTGCCAGCAGTTTAGATGGCAGCGCTCTCTATGGCTACACCTTC.

This clonotype was seen only a few times. The chain links TRBV12-3 or TRBV12-4 to TRBJ2-1; 9 bases are shared with TRBD1. The length of the CDR3 is 13 residues. V was clipped by 9 bases and J by 1 base; unmatched bases: 1. CDR3: CASDRGSYNEQFF. The DNA of the CDR3 is TGTGCCAGTGACAGGGGGTCCTACAATGAGCAGTTCTTC.

This rearrangement joins TRBV28 to TRBJ2-7; 7 nucleotides agree with TRBD2. J lost 3 bases, V lost 5 bases, and 7 bases had no gene match. Germline V CDR1 and CDR2: MDHEN, SYDVKM. This CDR3 region has 14 residues. As DNA, the CDR3 is TGTGCCAGCAGTCGAGCGGGACGGAGCTACGAGCAGTACTTC. Amino acid sequence: CASSRAGRSYEQYF.

V is TRBV4-3 and J is TRBJ2-5; tentative D call: TRBD1 (5 bases). Per the germline V gene, CDR1 is LGHNA and CDR2 is YSLEER. V was clipped by 0 bases and J by 4 bases, with 21 bases between them. The CDR3 sequence is 18 residues long. As DNA, the CDR3 is TGCGCCAGCAGCCAAGATCGCAGTGCAGGGATTTTAGGAGAGACCCAGTACTTC. This translates into CASSQDRSAGILGETQYF.

This clonotype was detected only a few times. The chain carries TRBV29-1 and TRBJ1-1; possibly TRBD1 for D (5 bases). Germline values: CDR1 SQVTM, CDR2 ANQGSEA. The CDR3 is made up of 14 amino acids. Trimming removed 1 base at V and 5 bases at J, with 14 bases between. The CDR3 nucleotides read TGCAGCGTTGAAGGGGAGGGGCGGGGGACTGAAGCTTTCTTT. It specifies CSVEGEGRGTEAFF. Full variable domain (missing parts from reference TRBV29-1 and TRBJ1-1): SAVISQKPSRDICQRGTSLTIQCQVDSQVTMMFWYRQQPGQSLTLIATANQGSEATYESGFVIDKFPISRPNLTFSTLTVSNMSPEDSSIYLCSVEGEGRGTEAFFGQGTRLTVV.

This clonotype occurred a few times. The rearrangement joins TRBV6-5 to TRBJ2-4, with 8 bases that match TRBD2. With 0 bases clipped from V and 6 bases from J, the junction kept 7 bases outside the gene matches. The CDR3 has 16 amino acids. Germline V CDR1 and CDR2: MNHEY, SVGAGI. The CDR3 sequence is CASSYSSGGLSNIQYF. The CDR3 DNA sequence: TGTGCCAGCAGTTACTCCTCGGGGGGGCTTTCAAACATTCAGTACTTC.

V gene TRBV6-2 or TRBV6-3 combines with J gene TRBJ2-7; weak D call: TRBD1 (5 bases). The CDR3 extends over 16 amino acids. Germline values: CDR1 MNHEY, CDR2 SVGEGT. Trimming pared 6 bases from V and 2 bases from J, leaving 20 bases between. In DNA, the CDR3 is TGTGCCAGCAGCCCTCCCCGGATCCAGGGTCCCTACGAGCAGTACTTC. Translated: CASSPPRIQGPYEQYF.

This clonotype was detected a few times. The chain carries TRBV24-1 and TRBJ2-1; 9 nucleotides match TRBD2. Germline lookup yields CDR1 KGHDR and CDR2 SFDVKD. The CDR3 is made up of 14 amino acids. The V and J ends lost 4 bases and 6 bases, in that order; junction bases with no gene match: 3. CDR3 loop: CATSERGGLNEQFF. In DNA form, the CDR3 reads TGTGCCACCAGTGAGCGGGGGGGCCTCAATGAGCAGTTCTTC.

The chain employs TRBV6-1 and TRBJ2-3; 11 positions agree with TRBD1. The CDR3 is 14 residues long. Germline-derived CDR1 and CDR2 are MNHNS and SASEGT. Trimming took 8 bases from V and 4 from J; bases not matched to a gene: 5. In nucleotides, the CDR3 is TGTGCCAGCGGGGACAGGGGGGAGGCAGATACGCAGTATTTT. Translated, it gives CASGDRGEADTQYF.

CDR3 sequence (DNA): TGTGCCAGCAGTTTCGGATCCTCGCGGGAGCAGTACTTC. As protein: CASSFGSSREQYF. The V call is TRBV28, the J call TRBJ2-7, with D unresolved. Trimming removed 3 bases at V and 7 bases at J, with 13 bases between. From germline, CDR1 is MDHEN and CDR2 SYDVKM. The CDR3 consists of 13 residues.

The rearrangement joins TRBV3-1 to TRBJ1-1; no reliable D call. The CDR3 is made up of 14 amino acids. The V end lost 1 base, the J end lost 9 bases, and 15 bases lay between the germline ends. Per the germline V gene, CDR1 is LGHDT and CDR2 is YNNKEL (reference sequence). The CDR3 spells CASSQVSGAGKAFF. In nucleotides, the CDR3 is TGTGCCAGCAGCCAAGTGTCCGGAGCGGGTAAAGCTTTCTTT.

This rearrangement joins TRBV4-2 to TRBJ2-5; D is perhaps TRBD2 (6 bases). Looked up from germline, CDR1 is LGHNA and CDR2 is YNFKEQ. Trimming removed 4 bases from V and 5 bases from J, with 14 bases in between. The CDR3 runs to 14 residues. The CDR3 here is CASSPGGVGETQYF. The CDR3 nucleotides read TGTGCCAGCAGCCCTGGCGGGGTCGGGGAGACCCAGTACTTC.

This clonotype appeared many times. CDR3 sequence: CSARSGQANTGELFF. Here the CDR3 DNA reads TGCAGTGCTAGATCGGGACAGGCGAACACCGGGGAGCTGTTTTTT. The gene calls are TRBV20-1 and TRBJ2-2; 8 positions agree with TRBD1. V shed 2 bases, J shed 0 bases, and the junction held 2 bases outside the gene matches. The germline CDR1 and CDR2 sequences are DFQATT and SNEGSKA (reference sequence). This CDR3 has 15 residues.

The V gene is TRBV29-1, the J gene TRBJ2-1; no definite D call. CDR1 and CDR2 from the germline V gene are SQVTM and ANQGSEA. CDR3 length equals 11 residues. Trimming left V 3 bases short and J 6 bases short, with 6 bases between. The CDR3 sequence: CSVDFRNEQFF. Written as DNA, the CDR3 is TGCAGCGTTGATTTCCGCAATGAGCAGTTCTTC.

This clonotype was recorded a few times. The rearrangement links TRBV12-3 or TRBV12-4 to TRBJ1-6; D gene unclear. CDR3 length: 14 residues. The ends were cut back, 3 bases at V and 8 bases at J, with 11 bases in the middle. The CDR3 DNA reads as TGTGCCAGCAGTTTGGAGAGGGTTTATTCACCCCTCCACTTT. Its protein product is CASSLERVYSPLHF.

This clonotype was seen more than once but under ten times. This CDR3 is CASSLSGPLSNQPQHF. CDR3 sequence (DNA): TGCGCCAGCAGCTTGAGTGGCCCCCTAAGCAATCAGCCCCAGCATTTT. The chain has TRBV5-1 and TRBJ1-5, with no clear D. The V end was cut by 1 base, the J end by 1 base, with 12 bases between. The germline CDR1 and CDR2 sequences are SGHRS and YFSETQ. The CDR3 totals 16 residues.

The table lists this clonotype with a few counts. The chain employs TRBV5-1 and TRBJ2-7; TRBD2 matches 7 bases. V lost 4 bases to trimming and J lost 6 bases; unmatched junction nucleotides: 10. The CDR3 runs 14 residues. Germline V gives CDR1 SGHRS, CDR2 YFSETQ. Here the CDR3 reads CASSPLASSAEQYF. CDR3 DNA: TGCGCCAGCAGCCCACTAGCGTCTTCAGCCGAGCAGTACTTC.

This clonotype was seen more than once but under ten times. This rearrangement joins TRBV5-1 to TRBJ2-5; TRBD2 matches at 13 bases. The germline gives CDR1 SGHRS, CDR2 YFSETQ. This CDR3 has 18 residues. J gave up 1 base and V 4 bases, and 10 bases lay outside the gene matches. The CDR3 nucleotides are TGCGCCAGCAGCCCGCGGACTAGCGGGGGCCTAATCCAAGAGACCCAGTACTTC. The encoded protein is CASSPRTSGGLIQETQYF.

This CDR3 is CASSVSDSTDTQYF. The CDR3 DNA is TGTGCCAGCAGCGTCAGCGATAGCACAGATACGCAGTATTTT. The V call is TRBV9, the J call TRBJ2-3; D unclear. The CDR3 spans 14 residues. V was clipped by 2 bases and J by 0 bases, with 7 bases between them. The germline CDR1 and CDR2 sequences are SGDLS and YYNGEE. Full variable domain (missing parts from reference TRBV9 and TRBJ2-3): DSGVTQTPKHLITATGQRVTLRCSPRSGDLSVYWYQQSLDQGLQFLIQYYNGEERAKGNILERFSAQQFPDLHSELNLSSLELGDSALYFCASSVSDSTDTQYFGPGTRLTVL.